Sequencing of this TCR beta chain was carried out in a study of blood T cell repertoires in COVID-19. Study-level background: Donors in the United States, Italy and Spain gave samples during acute or convalescent COVID-19. PBMCs, B-cell-depleted T cells, or T cells were the source of the cDNA or gDNA that made up the material.

Germline V gene lookup returns CDR1 MNHEY and CDR2 SMNVEV (reference sequence). V was clipped by 8 bases and J by 3 bases, with 13 bases between them. This CDR3 spans 13 amino acids. Only in-frame clones appear in the TCRdb table, and some are missing; sequencing was by immunoSEQ multiplex PCR. The sample lists almost 100,000 clones, roughly nine tenths occurring once. This chain links TRBV27 with TRBJ1-2, with D unclear. This TCR derives from a man over 45 with acute or convalescent COVID-19. Sequencing was carried out using peripheral blood. CDR3: CASGRGPHYGYTF. The CDR3 coding sequence is TGTGCCAGCGGGAGAGGGCCCCACTATGGCTACACCTTC.